This T cell receptor (beta chain) was sequenced in a study of cytomegalovirus exposure and HLA in healthy donors. General study points: Segments of the TCR beta V type were, in most cases, productive about 87% or about 30% of the time in an earlier analysis. The availability of immune exposure information extended only to CMV serostatus. Sequencing likely caused a cluster of highly shared sequence variants. Confirmation in vitro established that a few CMV-associated chains were specific for CMV antigens.

On this clone: Its antigen is unidentified.

PCR used 60 Vbeta primers and 13 Jbeta primers. Some clones are missing from TCRdb's copy, which holds only in-frame ones; the method was immunoSEQ multiplex PCR. Of about 160,000 clones in the sample, more than 65% are singletons; the top ten hold about 1.3%. Sequencing used PBMCs. The TCR comes from a man aged 30 to 45 in good health and CMV-seronegative.

CDR3: CASTAFSGNTIYF. The CDR3 DNA reads TGTGCCTCGACAGCCTTCTCTGGAAACACCATATATTTT. The chain carries TRBV30 and TRBJ1-3; D might be TRBD1 (5 bases). Trimming left V 7 bases short and J 0 bases short, with 10 bases between. Germline CDR1 is GTSNPN and CDR2 is SVGIG (reference sequence). There are 13 residues in the CDR3. Variable domain in full (rest from reference TRBV30 and TRBJ1-3): SQTIHQWPATLVQPVGSPLSLECTVEGTSNPNLYWYRQAAGRGLQLLFYSVGIGQISSEVPQNLSASRPQDRQFILSSKKLLLSDSGFYLCASTAFSGNTIYFGEGSWLTVV.